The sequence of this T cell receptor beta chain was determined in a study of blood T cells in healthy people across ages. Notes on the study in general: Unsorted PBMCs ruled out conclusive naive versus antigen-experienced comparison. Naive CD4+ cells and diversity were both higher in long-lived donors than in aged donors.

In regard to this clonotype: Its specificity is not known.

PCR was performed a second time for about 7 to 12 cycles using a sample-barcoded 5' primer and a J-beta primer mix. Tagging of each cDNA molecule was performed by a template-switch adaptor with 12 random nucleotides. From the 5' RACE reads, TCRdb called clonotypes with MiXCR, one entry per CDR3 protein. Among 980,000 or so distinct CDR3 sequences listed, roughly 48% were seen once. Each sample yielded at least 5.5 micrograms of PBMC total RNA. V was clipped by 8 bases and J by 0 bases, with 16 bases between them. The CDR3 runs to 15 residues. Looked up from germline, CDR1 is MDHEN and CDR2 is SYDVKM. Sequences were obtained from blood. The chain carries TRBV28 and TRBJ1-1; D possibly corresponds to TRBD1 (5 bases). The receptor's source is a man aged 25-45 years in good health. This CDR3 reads CASAGGSLVNTEAFF. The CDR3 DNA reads TGTGCCAGCGCTGGGGGGAGTTTGGTGAACACTGAAGCTTTCTTT.